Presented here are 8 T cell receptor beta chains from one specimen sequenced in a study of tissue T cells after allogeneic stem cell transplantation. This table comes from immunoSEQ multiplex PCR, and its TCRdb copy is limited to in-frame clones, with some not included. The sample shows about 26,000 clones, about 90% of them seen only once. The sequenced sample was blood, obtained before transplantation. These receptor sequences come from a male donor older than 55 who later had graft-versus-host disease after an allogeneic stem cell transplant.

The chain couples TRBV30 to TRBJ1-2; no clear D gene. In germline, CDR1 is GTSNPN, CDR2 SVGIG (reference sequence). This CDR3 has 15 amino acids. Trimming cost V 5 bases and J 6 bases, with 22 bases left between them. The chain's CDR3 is CAWSLLRNPRDGYTF. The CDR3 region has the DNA TGTGCCTGGTCCCTCCTTCGGAACCCAAGGGATGGCTACACCTTC.

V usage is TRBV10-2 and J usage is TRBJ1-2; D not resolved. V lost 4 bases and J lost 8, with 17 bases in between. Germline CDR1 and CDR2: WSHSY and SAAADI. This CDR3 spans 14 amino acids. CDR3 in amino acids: CASSVEGAGNGYTF. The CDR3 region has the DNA TGCGCCAGCAGTGTAGAGGGCGCGGGTAACGGCTACACCTTC.

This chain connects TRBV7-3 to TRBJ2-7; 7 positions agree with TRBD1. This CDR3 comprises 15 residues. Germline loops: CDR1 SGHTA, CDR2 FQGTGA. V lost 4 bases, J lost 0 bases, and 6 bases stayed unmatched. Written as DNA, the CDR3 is TGTGCCAGCAGCTCCGTCCAGGGGGACTCCTACGAGCAGTACTTC. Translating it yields CASSSVQGDSYEQYF.

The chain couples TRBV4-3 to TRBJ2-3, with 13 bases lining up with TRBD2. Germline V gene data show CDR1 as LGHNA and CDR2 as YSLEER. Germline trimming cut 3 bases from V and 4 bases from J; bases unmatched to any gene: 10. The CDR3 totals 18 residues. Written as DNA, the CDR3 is TGCGCCAGCAGCCAGTCTACTAGCGGGAGGGGTGGGGCAGATACGCAGTATTTT. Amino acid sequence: CASSQSTSGRGGADTQYF.

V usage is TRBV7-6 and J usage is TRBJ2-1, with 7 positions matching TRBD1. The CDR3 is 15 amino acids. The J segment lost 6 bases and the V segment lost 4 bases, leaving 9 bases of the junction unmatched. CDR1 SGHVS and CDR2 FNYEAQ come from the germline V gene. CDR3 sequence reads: CASSSSGQRSNEQFF. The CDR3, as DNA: TGTGCCAGCAGCTCGTCGGGACAGAGAAGCAATGAGCAGTTCTTC.

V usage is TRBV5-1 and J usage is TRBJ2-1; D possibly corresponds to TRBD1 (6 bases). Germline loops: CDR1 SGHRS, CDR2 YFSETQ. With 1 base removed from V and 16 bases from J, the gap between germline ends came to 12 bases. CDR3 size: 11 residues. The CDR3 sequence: CASSLLGTPFF. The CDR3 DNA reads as TGCGCCAGCAGCTTGTTGGGGACACCATTCTTC.

The CDR3 here is CASSRERDYGYTF. For the CDR3, the DNA is TGTGCCAGCAGCAGGGAGAGGGACTATGGCTACACCTTC. This chain joins TRBV7-9 and TRBJ1-2; D not certain. The CDR3 extends over 13 amino acids. Germline V gene lookup returns CDR1 SEHNR and CDR2 FQNEAQ (reference sequence). V was shortened by 5 bases and J by 3 bases, with 10 bases between the two germline ends.

The CDR3 DNA sequence: TGTGCCAGCAGCCCCGCCCCGGGGCAGGGCCTATATTCTAACTATGGCTACACCTTC. Translation gives CASSPAPGQGLYSNYGYTF. The rearrangement links TRBV5-5 to TRBJ1-2; perhaps TRBD1 as D (5 bases). The CDR3 has 19 residues. Per germline, CDR1 SGHKS and CDR2 YYEKEE (reference sequence). The V end lost 4 bases, the J end lost 0 bases, and 25 bases lay between the germline ends.